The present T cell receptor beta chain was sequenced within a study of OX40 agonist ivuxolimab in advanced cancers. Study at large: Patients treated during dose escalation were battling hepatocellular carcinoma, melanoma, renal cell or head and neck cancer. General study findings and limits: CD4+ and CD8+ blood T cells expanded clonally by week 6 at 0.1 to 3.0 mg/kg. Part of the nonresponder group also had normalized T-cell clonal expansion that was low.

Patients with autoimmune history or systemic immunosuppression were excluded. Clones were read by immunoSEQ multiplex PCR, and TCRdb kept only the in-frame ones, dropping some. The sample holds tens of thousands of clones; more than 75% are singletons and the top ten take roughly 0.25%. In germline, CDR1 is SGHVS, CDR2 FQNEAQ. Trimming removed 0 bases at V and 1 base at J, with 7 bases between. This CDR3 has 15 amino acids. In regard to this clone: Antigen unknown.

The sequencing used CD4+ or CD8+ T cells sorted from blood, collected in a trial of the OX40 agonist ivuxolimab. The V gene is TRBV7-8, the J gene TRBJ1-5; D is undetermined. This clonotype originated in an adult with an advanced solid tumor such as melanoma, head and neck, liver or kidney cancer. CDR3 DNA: TGTGCCAGCAGCTTAGCTAAAGGAAGCAATCAGCCCCAGCATTTT. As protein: CASSLAKGSNQPQHF.